The subject of this entry is one TCR beta chain. This clonotype was seen at least ten times. Its antigen has not been determined. No base quality values were provided; no much bigger clone lies one nucleotide off. This record belongs to a study of T cells in Graves' hyperthyroidism and ophthalmopathy (dated by TCRdb to 2018 to 2020). Broadly, across the study: Peripheral blood samples were taken at initial diagnosis, before any treatment was given. Whether ophthalmopathy could be predicted prospectively was tested in an independent validation cohort made up of under 20 hyperthyroidism patients plus 17 patients who later progressed to ophthalmopathy. According to the paper, TCR Vbeta CDR3 sequencing was carried out on 120 to 150 peripheral blood samples, which came from fewer than 50 ophthalmopathy, about 75 hyperthyroidism and approximately 17 progressor patients. The 100 or so discovery patients were divided at random into training and test sets in a 7:3 ratio. In addition, the study compared T-cell repertoires in thyroid tissue and in blood from several Graves' hyperthyroidism patients. To identify TCR V-J signatures that set the groups apart, the researchers used a discovery cohort of about a hundred patients, made up of fewer than 50 with Graves' ophthalmopathy and about 59 with stable Graves' hyperthyroidism. Following sampling, methimazole starting at 30 mg daily was given to hyperthyroidism patients, and high-dose intravenous methylprednisolone was given to ophthalmopathy patients.

Stable Graves' hyperthyroidism was defined as the absence of progression to ophthalmopathy over 18 months of follow-up. Hyperthyroidism patients were newly diagnosed, had a disease duration of under 2 months, and were aged 18 to 65 years. The study excluded patients with uncontrolled infections, other autoimmune diseases, pregnancy or lactation. Diagnoses were established on the basis of clinical symptoms, serum thyroxine and TRAb, thyroid ultrasound, and orbital computed tomography. Ficoll-Paque density gradient centrifugation was used to isolate PBMCs from approximately 10 ml of fresh peripheral blood. Total RNA was extracted with Trizol reagent, and quality was checked on an Agilent 2100 Bioanalyzer. TCR beta CDR3 regions were amplified from RNA transcripts. The TCR CDR3 was subjected to a first round of RT-PCR using the HTBI primer set and the Qiagen OneStep RT-PCR kit. Libraries were constructed in a second round of multiplex PCR, after which size selection and purification were carried out. Paired-end sequencing of the libraries was performed with 100 bp reads on an Illumina HiSeq2000. The study's own analysis went as follows. SOAPnuke was used to process the raw data, with reads discarded if the reads contained adapters or uncalled bases, had a mean Phred below 15, or lacked an exact constant-primer or identifier match. High-quality paired reads were merged using COPE v1.2.5, and each unique nucleotide sequence was defined as a clonotype. Clonotypes were aligned to IMGT TRBV, TRBD and TRBJ reference segments using MiTCR v1.1. Only V-J combinations with frequency above 0.0001, covering about 99% of repertoires, were analysed. The TCS score was defined as the ratio of F50 (clonal expansion) to E x V (chaos), calculated using BLOSUM62-based TCRdist between CDR3 peptides within each V-J. Welch's t-statistics and random forest reduced approximately 520 V-J features to 10 to 15, which were used in a naive Bayes classifier (R e1071). Through fastp at Q25 and MiXCR, TCRdb rebuilt clones from the public reads, retaining in-frame beta chains. Rows with a matching CDR3 protein are joined into one entry that keeps the most common DNA and genes. The V and J calls and clone size come from TCRdb's table, not from the authors' own analysis. In this sample the table shows around 560,000 distinct CDR3 sequences, over 15% of which occur a single time. 15% to 20% of the sample rests with the top ten.

The germline V and J ends show losses of 4 bases and 6 bases respectively, and no gene match explains 10 bases of the junction. The germline V gene yields KGHDR for CDR1 and SFDVKD for CDR2. The CDR3 spans 16 residues, from the cysteine through the phenylalanine. The retained sequence is limited to the CDR3, 48 bases, with the frame set at the first base. General conclusions and limits of the study: During validation, the model predicted progression to ophthalmopathy a median of approximately 6 months ahead of onset, with almost 71% sensitivity and 72% to 80% specificity. Sample size was not statistically predetermined, and investigators were not blinded to group allocation. A 13 V-J signature model separated ophthalmopathy from stable hyperthyroidism, with 87.88% sensitivity and approximately 81% specificity in cross-validation and 80%/75% in testing. Most expanded thyroid clonotypes (frequency above 0.001) were also found in blood, which suggests that blood repertoires may mirror thyroid immune responses.

The receptor's source is a woman younger than 35 with Graves' hyperthyroidism. The chain couples TRBV24-1 to TRBJ2-1; 8 bases in the junction line up with TRBD1. Sequencing was performed on blood. The nucleotide sequence reads TGTGCCACCAGTGACCCTCAGGGGGCAGGGAGCAATGAGCAGTTCTTC. It codes for CATSDPQGAGSNEQFF.